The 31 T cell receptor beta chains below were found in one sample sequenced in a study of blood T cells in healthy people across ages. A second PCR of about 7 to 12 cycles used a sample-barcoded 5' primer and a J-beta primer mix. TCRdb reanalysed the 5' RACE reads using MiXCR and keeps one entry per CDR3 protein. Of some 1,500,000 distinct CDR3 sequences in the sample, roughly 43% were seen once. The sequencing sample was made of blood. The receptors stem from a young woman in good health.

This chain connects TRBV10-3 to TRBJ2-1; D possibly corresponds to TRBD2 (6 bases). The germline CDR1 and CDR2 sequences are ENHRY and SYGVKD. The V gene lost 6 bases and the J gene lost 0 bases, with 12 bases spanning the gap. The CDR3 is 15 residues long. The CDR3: CAIRQDSGSYNEQFF. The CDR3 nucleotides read TGTGCCATCAGACAAGATAGCGGCTCCTACAATGAGCAGTTCTTC.

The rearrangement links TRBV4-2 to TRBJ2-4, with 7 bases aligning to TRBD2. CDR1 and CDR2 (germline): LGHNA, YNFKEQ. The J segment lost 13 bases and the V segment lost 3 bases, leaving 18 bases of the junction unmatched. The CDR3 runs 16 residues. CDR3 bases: TGTGCCAGCAGCCAGTCCACCGGGACTATATCCTACGGGCAGTACTTC. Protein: CASSQSTGTISYGQYF.

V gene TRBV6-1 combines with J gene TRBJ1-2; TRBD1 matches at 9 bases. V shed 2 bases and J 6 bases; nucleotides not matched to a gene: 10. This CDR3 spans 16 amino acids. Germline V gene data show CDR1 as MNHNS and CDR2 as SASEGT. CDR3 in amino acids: CASSEQARDRAHGYTF. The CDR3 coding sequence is TGTGCCAGCAGTGAACAGGCCCGGGACAGGGCTCATGGCTACACCTTC.

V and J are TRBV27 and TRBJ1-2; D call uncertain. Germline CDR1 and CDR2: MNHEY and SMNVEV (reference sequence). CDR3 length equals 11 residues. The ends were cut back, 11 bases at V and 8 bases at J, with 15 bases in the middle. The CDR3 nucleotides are TGTGCCTGCATGGCGGATACGGGCTACACCTTC. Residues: CACMADTGYTF.

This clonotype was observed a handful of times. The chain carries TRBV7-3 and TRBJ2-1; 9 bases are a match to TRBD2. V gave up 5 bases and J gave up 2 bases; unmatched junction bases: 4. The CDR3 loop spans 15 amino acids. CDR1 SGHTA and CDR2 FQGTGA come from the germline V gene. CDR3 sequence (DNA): TGTGCCAGCAGCCAGATAGCGGGAGCCTACAATGAGCAGTTCTTC. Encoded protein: CASSQIAGAYNEQFF.

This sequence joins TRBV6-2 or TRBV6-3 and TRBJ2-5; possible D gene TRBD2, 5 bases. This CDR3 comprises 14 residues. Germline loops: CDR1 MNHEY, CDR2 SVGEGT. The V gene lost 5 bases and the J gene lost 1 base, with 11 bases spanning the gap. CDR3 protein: CASSLEAFQETQYF. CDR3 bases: TGTGCCAGCAGTCTGGAGGCCTTCCAAGAGACCCAGTACTTC.

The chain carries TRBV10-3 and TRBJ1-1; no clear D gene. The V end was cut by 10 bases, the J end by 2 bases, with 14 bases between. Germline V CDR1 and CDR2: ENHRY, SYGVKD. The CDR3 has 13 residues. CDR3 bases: TGTGCCACCCAAGGAGGGATTAACACTGAAGCTTTCTTT. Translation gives CATQGGINTEAFF.

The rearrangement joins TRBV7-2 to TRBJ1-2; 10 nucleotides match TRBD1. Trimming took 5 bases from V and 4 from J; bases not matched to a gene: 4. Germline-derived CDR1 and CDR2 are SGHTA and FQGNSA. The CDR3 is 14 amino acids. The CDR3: CASSGRTGGYGYTF. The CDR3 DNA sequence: TGTGCCAGCAGCGGGCGGACAGGGGGCTATGGCTACACCTTC.

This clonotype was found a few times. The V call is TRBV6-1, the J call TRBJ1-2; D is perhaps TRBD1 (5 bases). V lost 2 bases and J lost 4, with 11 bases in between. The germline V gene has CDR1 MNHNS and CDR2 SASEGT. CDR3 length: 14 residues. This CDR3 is CASSERRGPYGYTF. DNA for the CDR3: TGTGCCAGCAGTGAAAGGCGGGGACCCTATGGCTACACCTTC.

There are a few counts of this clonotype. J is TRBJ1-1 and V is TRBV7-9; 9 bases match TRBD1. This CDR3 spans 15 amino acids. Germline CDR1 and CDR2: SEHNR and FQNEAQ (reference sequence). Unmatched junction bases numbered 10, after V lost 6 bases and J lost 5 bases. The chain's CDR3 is CASSLQGAGGTEAFF. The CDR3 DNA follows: TGTGCCAGCAGTTTACAGGGGGCCGGGGGGACTGAAGCTTTCTTT.

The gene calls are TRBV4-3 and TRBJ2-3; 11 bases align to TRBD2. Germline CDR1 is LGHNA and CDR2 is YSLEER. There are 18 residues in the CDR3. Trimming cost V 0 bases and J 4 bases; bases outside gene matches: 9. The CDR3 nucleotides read TGCGCCAGCAGCCAAGAACCACGTAGCGGGGGGGCCGCAGATACGCAGTATTTT. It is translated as CASSQEPRSGGAADTQYF.

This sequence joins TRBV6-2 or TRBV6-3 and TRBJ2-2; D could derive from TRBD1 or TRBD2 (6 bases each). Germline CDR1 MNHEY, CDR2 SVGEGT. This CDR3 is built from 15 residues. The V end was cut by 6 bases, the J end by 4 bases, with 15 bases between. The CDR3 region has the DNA TGTGCCAGCAGGGGAACGGGGGCCACCACCGGGGAGCTGTTTTTT. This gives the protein CASRGTGATTGELFF.

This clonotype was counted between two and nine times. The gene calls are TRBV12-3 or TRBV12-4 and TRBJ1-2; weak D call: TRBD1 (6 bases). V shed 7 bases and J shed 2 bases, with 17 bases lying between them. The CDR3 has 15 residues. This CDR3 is CASTDLGTPNYGYTF. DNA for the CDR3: TGTGCCAGCACCGACCTAGGGACACCGAACTATGGCTACACCTTC.

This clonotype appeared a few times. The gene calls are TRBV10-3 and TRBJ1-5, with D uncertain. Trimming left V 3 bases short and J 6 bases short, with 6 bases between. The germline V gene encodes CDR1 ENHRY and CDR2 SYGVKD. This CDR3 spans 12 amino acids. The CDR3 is CAISDRSQPQHF. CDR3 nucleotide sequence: TGTGCCATCAGTGACAGGAGTCAGCCCCAGCATTTT.

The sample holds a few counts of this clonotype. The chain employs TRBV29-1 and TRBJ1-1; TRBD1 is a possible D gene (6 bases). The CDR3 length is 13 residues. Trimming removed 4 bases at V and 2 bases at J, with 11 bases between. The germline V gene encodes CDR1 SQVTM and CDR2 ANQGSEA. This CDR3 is CSVGGLANTEAFF. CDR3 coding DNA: TGCAGCGTTGGGGGGCTGGCCAACACTGAAGCTTTCTTT.

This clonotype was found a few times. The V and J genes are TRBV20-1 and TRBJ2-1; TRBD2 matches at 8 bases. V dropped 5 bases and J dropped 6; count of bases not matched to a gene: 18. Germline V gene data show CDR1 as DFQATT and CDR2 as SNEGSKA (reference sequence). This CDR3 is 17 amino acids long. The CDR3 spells CSAPILAGLPRLNEQFF. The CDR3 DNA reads TGCAGTGCTCCAATTTTAGCGGGACTTCCCAGACTCAATGAGCAGTTCTTC.

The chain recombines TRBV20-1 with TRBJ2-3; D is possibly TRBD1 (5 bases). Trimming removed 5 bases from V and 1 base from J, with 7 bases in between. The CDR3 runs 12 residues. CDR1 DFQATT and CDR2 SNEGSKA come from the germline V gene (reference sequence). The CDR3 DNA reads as TGCAGTGCTTTAGGGGGCACAGATACGCAGTATTTT. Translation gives CSALGGTDTQYF.

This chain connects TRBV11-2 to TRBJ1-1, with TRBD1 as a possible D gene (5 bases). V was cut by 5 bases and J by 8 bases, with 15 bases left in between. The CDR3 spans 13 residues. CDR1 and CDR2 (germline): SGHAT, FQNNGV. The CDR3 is CASSGQDRGEAFF. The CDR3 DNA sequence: TGTGCCAGCAGCGGACAAGACCGAGGGGAAGCTTTCTTT.

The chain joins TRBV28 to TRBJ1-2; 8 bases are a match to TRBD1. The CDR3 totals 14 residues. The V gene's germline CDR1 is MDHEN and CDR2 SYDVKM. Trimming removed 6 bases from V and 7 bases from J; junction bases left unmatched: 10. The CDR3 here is CASRLAGGAFGYTF. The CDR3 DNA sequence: TGTGCCAGCAGATTGGCAGGGGGCGCGTTTGGCTACACCTTC.

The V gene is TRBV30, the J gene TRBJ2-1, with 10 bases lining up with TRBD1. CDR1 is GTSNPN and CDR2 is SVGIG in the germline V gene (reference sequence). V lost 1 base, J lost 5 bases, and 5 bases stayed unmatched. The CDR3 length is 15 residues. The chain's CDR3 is CAWSDAGTGDNEQFF. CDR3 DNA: TGTGCCTGGAGTGATGCCGGGACAGGGGACAATGAGCAGTTCTTC.

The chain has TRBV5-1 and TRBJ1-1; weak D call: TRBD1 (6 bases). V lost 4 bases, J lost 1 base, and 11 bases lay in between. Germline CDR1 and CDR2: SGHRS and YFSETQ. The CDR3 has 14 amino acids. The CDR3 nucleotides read TGCGCCAGCAGCATGAAGACAGGGAACACTGAAGCTTTCTTT. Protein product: CASSMKTGNTEAFF. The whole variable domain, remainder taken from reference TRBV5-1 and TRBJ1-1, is KAGVTQTPRYLIKTRGQQVTLSCSPISGHRSVSWYQQTPGQGLQFLFEYFSETQRNKGNFPGRFSGRQFSNSRSEMNVSTLELGDSALYLCASSMKTGNTEAFFGQGTRLTVV.

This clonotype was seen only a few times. CDR3 coding DNA: TGCAGTGCAGGGACAGGGCACACTGAAGCTTTCTTT. Protein sequence: CSAGTGHTEAFF. The chain uses TRBV20-1 and TRBJ1-1; 9 bases map to TRBD1. The junction had 2 bases not matched to a gene; V was cut back by 6 bases and J by 3 bases. Germline V lookup: CDR1 DFQATT, CDR2 SNEGSKA (reference sequence). This CDR3 has 12 amino acids.

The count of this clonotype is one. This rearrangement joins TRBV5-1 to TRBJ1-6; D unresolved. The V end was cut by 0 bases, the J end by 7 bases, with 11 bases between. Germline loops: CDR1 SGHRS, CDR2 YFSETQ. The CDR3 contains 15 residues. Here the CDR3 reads CASSLDQVGNSPLHF. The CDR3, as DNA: TGCGCCAGCAGCTTGGATCAGGTCGGAAATTCACCCCTCCACTTT.

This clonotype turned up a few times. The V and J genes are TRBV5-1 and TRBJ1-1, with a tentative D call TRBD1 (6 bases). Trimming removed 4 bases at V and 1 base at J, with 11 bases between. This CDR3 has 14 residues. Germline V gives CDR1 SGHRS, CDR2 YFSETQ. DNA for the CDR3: TGCGCCAGCAGCATTGAGGGACAGAACACTGAAGCTTTCTTT. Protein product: CASSIEGQNTEAFF.

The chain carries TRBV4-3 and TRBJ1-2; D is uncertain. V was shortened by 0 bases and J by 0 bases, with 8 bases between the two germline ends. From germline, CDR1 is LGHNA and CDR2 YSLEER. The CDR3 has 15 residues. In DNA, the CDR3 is TGCGCCAGCAGCCAAGAGGACTGGTCTAACTATGGCTACACCTTC. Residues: CASSQEDWSNYGYTF.

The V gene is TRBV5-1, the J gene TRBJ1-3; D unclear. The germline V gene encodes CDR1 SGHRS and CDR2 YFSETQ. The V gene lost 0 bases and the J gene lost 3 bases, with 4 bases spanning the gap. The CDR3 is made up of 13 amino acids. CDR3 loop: CASSLDFGNTIYF. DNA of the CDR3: TGCGCCAGCAGCTTGGACTTTGGAAACACCATATATTTT.

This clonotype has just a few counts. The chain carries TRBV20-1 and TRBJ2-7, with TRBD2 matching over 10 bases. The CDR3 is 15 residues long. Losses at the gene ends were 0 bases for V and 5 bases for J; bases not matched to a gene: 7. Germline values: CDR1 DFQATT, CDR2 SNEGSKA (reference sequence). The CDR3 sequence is CSARDATSGVHEQYF. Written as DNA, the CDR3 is TGCAGTGCTAGAGATGCCACTAGCGGGGTCCACGAGCAGTACTTC.

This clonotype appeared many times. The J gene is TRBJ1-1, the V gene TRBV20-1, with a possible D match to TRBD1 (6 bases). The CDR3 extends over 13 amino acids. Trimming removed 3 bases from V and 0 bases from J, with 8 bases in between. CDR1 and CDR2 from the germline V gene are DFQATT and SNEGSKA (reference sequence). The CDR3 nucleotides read TGCAGTGCTAGGGACAGACTGAACACTGAAGCTTTCTTT. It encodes CSARDRLNTEAFF.

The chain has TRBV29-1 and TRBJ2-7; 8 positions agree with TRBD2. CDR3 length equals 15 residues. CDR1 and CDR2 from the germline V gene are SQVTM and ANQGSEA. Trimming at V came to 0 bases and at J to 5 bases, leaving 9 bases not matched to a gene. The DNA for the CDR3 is TGCAGCGTTGAAGAGCGAAGGACTAGCTCGAACGAGCAGTACTTC. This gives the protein CSVEERRTSSNEQYF.

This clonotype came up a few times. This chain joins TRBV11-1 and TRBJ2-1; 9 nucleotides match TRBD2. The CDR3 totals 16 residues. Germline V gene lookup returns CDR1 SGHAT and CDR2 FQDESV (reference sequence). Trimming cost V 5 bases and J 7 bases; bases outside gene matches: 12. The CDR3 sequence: CASSPRLAGVLNEQFF. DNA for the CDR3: TGTGCCAGCAGCCCCCGGTTAGCGGGAGTTCTTAATGAGCAGTTCTTC.

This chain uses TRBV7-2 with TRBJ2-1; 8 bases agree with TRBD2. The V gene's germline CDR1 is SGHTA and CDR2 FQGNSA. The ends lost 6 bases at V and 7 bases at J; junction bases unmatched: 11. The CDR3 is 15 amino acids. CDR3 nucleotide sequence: TGTGCCAGCAGGAGAAGGAGCGGGGGCGGGAATGAGCAGTTCTTC. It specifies CASRRRSGGGNEQFF.